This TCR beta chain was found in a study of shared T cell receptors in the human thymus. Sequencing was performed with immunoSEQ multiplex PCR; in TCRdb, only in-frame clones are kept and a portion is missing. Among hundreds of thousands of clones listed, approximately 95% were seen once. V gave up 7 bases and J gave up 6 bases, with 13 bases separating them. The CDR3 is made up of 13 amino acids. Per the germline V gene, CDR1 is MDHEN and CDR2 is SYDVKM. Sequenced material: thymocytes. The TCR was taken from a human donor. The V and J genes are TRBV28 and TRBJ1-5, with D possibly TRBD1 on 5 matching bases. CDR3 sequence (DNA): TGTGCCAGCATCGGCCAGGGTGGTCAGCCCCAGCATTTT. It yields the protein CASIGQGGQPQHF.